Below, 27 T cell receptor beta chains from the same sample are listed, as sequenced in a study of Tregs in tolerant kidney transplant recipients. Related graft donors supplied nonmyeloablative bone marrow transplants, and mixed chimerism was transient. Sequenced by immunoSEQ multiplex PCR; TCRdb stores in-frame clones only, minus some. This sample contains around 15,000 clones. The specimen was CD4+ T cells from blood (PBMCs), collected 12 months after the transplant. Receptors were obtained from a human patient who received a combined kidney and bone marrow transplant. A share of the T cells may be of graft donor origin.

Considering frequency, this clone is medium-sized. The CDR3 end is not reached by the read, which stops 3 residues before it; the germline J gene fills it in. The chain uses TRBV3-1 (or the pseudogene TRBV3-2) and TRBJ2-1, with D perhaps TRBD2 (7 bases). The CDR3 runs to 17 residues. Germline-derived CDR1 and CDR2 are LGHDT and YNNKEL (reference sequence). With 0 bases removed from V and 9 bases from J, the gap between germline ends came to 21 bases. Here the CDR3 reads CASSQDRGAASPIEQFF. The part of the CDR3 DNA that was read is TGTGCCAGCAGCCAAGATCGGGGGGCCGCATCTCCAATTGAG.

As for this clone: Sequencing ends 3 residues short of the CDR3 end; the germline J gene provides the rest. This chain links TRBV5-1 with TRBJ2-1, with 8 bases that match TRBD2. The germline V gene encodes CDR1 SGHRS and CDR2 YFSETQ. Trimming took 5 bases from V and 4 from J; bases not matched to a gene: 2. The CDR3 spans 13 residues. CDR3 amino acids: CASRLAVYNEQFF. The covered CDR3 bases are TGCGCCAGCAGACTAGCGGTATACAATGAG.

As concerns this clone: One end of the junction fails to match germline, which may point to a read error. The read finishes 3 residues shy of the CDR3 end, and the germline J gene is used to complete it. This chain uses TRBV4-2 with TRBJ2-7, with 9 bases fitting TRBD2. CDR1 is LGHNA and CDR2 is YNFKEQ in the germline V gene. The CDR3 has 15 residues. The CDR3 loop is CASSQIAGASYEQYF. CDR3 bases read: TGCGCCAGCAGCCAAATAGCGGGAGCCTCCTACGAG.

Notes on this clone: The CDR3 end is not reached by the read, which stops 3 residues before it; the germline J gene fills it in. V and J are TRBV6-2 or TRBV6-3 and TRBJ2-7; 9 bases match TRBD2. Germline CDR1 reads MNHEY; CDR2 reads SVGEGT. The CDR3 spans 17 residues. The ends lost 0 bases at V and 3 bases at J; junction bases unmatched: 9. This CDR3 reads CASSYSGGLAALYEQYF. The covered CDR3 bases are TGTGCCAGCAGTTACTCTGGGGGACTAGCTGCCCTCTACGAG.

Incomplete CDR3 DNA: TGTGCCAGCAGCCAAGATGTCGGACAGAACCTGTACGAG. This codes for CASSQDVGQNLYE. The complete CDR3 sequence is CASSQDVGQNLYEQYF. This sequence joins TRBV4-2 and TRBJ2-7; perhaps TRBD1 as D (6 bases). The read ends 3 residues early relative to the CDR3; the germline J gene fills the gap. CDR3 length equals 16 residues. Germline values: CDR1 LGHNA, CDR2 YNFKEQ. The V gene lost 0 bases and the J gene lost 4 bases, with 16 bases spanning the gap.

Concerning this clone itself: The CDR3 is cut off 3 residues early in the read; its end comes from the germline J gene. Within the sample, other DNA sequences also encode this same CDR3. The chain couples TRBV7-3 to TRBJ2-1; TRBD2 matches at 9 bases. The length of the CDR3 is 16 residues. The germline CDR1 and CDR2 sequences are SGHTA and FQGTGA. J gave up 8 bases and V 5 bases, and 13 bases lay outside the gene matches. The sequenced CDR3 bases are TGTGCCAGCAGCAAGACGCGAGTAGCGGGAGCATATGAG. It specifies CASSKTRVAGAYE. The whole CDR3 is CASSKTRVAGAYEQFF.

In the case of this clone: The read terminates 3 residues ahead of where the CDR3 ends, so the germline J gene completes it. The chain couples TRBV19 to TRBJ1-2; D not certain. This CDR3 region has 14 residues. Germline V CDR1 and CDR2: LNHDA, SQIVND (reference sequence). V was clipped by 7 bases and J by 4 bases, with 16 bases between them. The CDR3 protein is CASIKADNFYGYTF. The sequenced CDR3 bases are TGTGCCAGTATTAAAGCAGACAACTTCTATGGC.

A word on this clone: The germline gene is not matched at one end of the junction; a read error may be the cause. The read gets to within 3 residues of the CDR3 end, and the germline J gene fills in the rest. The gene calls are TRBV7-2 and TRBJ1-5; 7 nucleotides agree with TRBD1. The CDR3 loop spans 13 amino acids. Germline V gives CDR1 SGHTA, CDR2 FQGNSA. CDR3 region: CACSSQGDQPQHF. Incomplete CDR3 DNA: TGTGCCTGCAGCTCCCAGGGGGACCAGCCC.

As for this clone: Coverage ceases 3 residues before the CDR3 finishes, and the germline J gene fills in the end. The rearrangement uses TRBV28 and TRBJ2-7; 10 bases line up with TRBD2. Germline lookup yields CDR1 MDHEN and CDR2 SYDVKM. The V segment lost 6 bases and the J segment 5 bases; nucleotides outside the gene matches: 4. The CDR3 totals 13 residues. The sequenced CDR3 bases are TGTGCCAGCAGGGGGACTAGCGCTCACGAG. Protein: CASRGTSAHE. The entire CDR3 reads CASRGTSAHEQYF.

Details on this clone: The read falls 3 residues short of the CDR3 end, and the missing part is taken from the germline J gene. The J gene is TRBJ2-2, the V gene TRBV7-3; 7 bases align to TRBD1. The CDR3 sequence is 15 residues long. V lost 3 bases to trimming and J lost 0 bases; unmatched junction nucleotides: 1. Germline V lookup: CDR1 SGHTA, CDR2 FQGTGA. CDR3 amino acids: CASSFGTANTGELFF. The DNA read from the CDR3 is TGTGCCAGCAGCTTCGGGACAGCGAACACCGGGGAG.

As concerns this clone: Read data end 3 residues before the CDR3 end; the end is taken from the germline J gene. V usage is TRBV2 and J usage is TRBJ1-1, with D perhaps matching TRBD1 (5 bases). This CDR3 is built from 14 residues. CDR1 is SNHLY and CDR2 is FYNNEI in the germline V gene. V lost 2 bases and J lost 1, with 8 bases in between. The chain's CDR3 is CASSERQTNTEAFF. The part of the CDR3 DNA that was read is TGTGCCAGCAGTGAACGACAGACGAACACTGAA. The whole variable domain, filled in from reference TRBV2 and TRBJ1-1, reads EPEVTQTPSHQVTQMGQEVILRCVPISNHLYFYWYRQILGQKVEFLVSFYNNEISEKSEIFDDQFSVERPDGSNFTLKIRSTKLEDSAMYFCASSERQTNTEAFFGQGTRLTVV.

Frequency places this clone as medium-sized. The read ends 3 residues shy of where the CDR3 ends; the end is completed using the germline J gene. The rearrangement joins TRBV20-1 to TRBJ2-1; a weak D match, TRBD2 (6 bases). V was pared by 5 bases and J by 2 bases, with 19 bases between. Germline V gene sequence: CDR1 DFQATT, CDR2 SNEGSKA (reference sequence). The CDR3 totals 16 residues. CDR3 region: CSAGKPGRGAYNEQFF. Incomplete CDR3 DNA: TGCAGTGCTGGGAAGCCGGGGCGCGGGGCCTACAATGAG.

With respect to this clone: The sequence runs out 3 residues before the end of the CDR3; the remainder is reconstructed from the germline J gene. The V and J genes are TRBV5-1 and TRBJ2-5; 12 bases line up with TRBD2. The CDR3 runs 15 residues. Trimming removed 0 bases from V and 5 bases from J; junction bases left unmatched: 2. CDR1 SGHRS and CDR2 YFSETQ come from the germline V gene. The CDR3 loop is CASSLGLAGAETQYF. CDR3 bases read: TGCGCCAGCAGCTTGGGACTAGCGGGAGCGGAGACC.

With respect to this clone: The read gets to within 3 residues of the CDR3 end, and the germline J gene fills in the rest. The chain couples TRBV18 to TRBJ1-6; no clear D gene. The V gene's germline CDR1 is KGHSH and CDR2 LQKENI. The V end lost 5 bases, the J end lost 3 bases, and 14 bases lay between the germline ends. The CDR3 runs to 16 residues. This CDR3 reads CASSTRTGDYNSPLHF. The CDR3 bases that were read are TGTGCCAGCTCAACCCGGACCGGGGACTATAATTCACCC.

Its frequency marks this clone as medium-sized. The CDR3 end is not reached by the read, which stops 3 residues before it; the germline J gene fills it in. This rearrangement joins TRBV10-3 to TRBJ1-4; TRBD1 is a possible D gene (5 bases). Trimming shortened V by 2 bases and J by 5 bases, and 15 bases separated the two germline ends. CDR3 size: 16 residues. Per germline, CDR1 ENHRY and CDR2 SYGVKD. CDR3 DNA, as far as it was read: TGTGCCATCAGTGAGAGTGTAGGGCGGGGGAATGAAAAA. It is translated as CAISESVGRGNEK. The whole CDR3 reads CAISESVGRGNEKLFF.

About this clone: The read falls 3 residues short of the CDR3 end, and the missing part is taken from the germline J gene. This chain connects TRBV7-3 to TRBJ2-1; maybe TRBD2 (5 bases). Germline V gene sequence: CDR1 SGHTA, CDR2 FQGTGA. V was shortened by 3 bases and J by 7 bases, with 10 bases between the two germline ends. The CDR3 is 13 residues long. Here the CDR3 reads CASSFNSENEQFF. The CDR3 bases that were read are TGTGCCAGCAGCTTTAATAGCGAGAATGAG.

On this clone itself: Mismatch with germline at one junction end may stem from a read error. The read ends 3 residues shy of where the CDR3 ends; the end is completed using the germline J gene. This chain uses TRBV4-2 with TRBJ2-7; TRBD2 might be the D (6 bases). CDR1 and CDR2 (germline): LGHNA, YNFKEQ. CDR3 size: 16 residues. CDR3 residues: CASSQAAAGPPYEQYF. The sequenced part of the CDR3 DNA is TGCGCCAGCAGCCAAGCCGCGGCGGGGCCCCCCTACGAG.

Remarks on this clone: The CDR3 end lies 3 residues beyond the end of the read and is filled in from the germline J gene. V and J are TRBV18 and TRBJ2-1, with 8 bases aligning to TRBD1. This CDR3 spans 16 amino acids. Germline V CDR1 and CDR2: KGHSH, LQKENI. V lost 5 bases, J lost 0 bases, and 6 bases stayed unmatched. The covered CDR3 bases are TGTGCCAGCTCAAAGAGAGGACAGGGCTCCTACAATGAG. It codes for CASSKRGQGSYNE. The CDR3 reads in full as CASSKRGQGSYNEQFF.

Considering frequency, this clone is medium-sized. Here the CDR3 reads CSADTAANYGYTF. Incomplete CDR3 DNA: TGCAGTGCTGATACAGCCGCTAACTATGGC. This chain links TRBV20-1 with TRBJ1-2; D is unclear. The observed sequence ends 3 residues before the CDR3 terminus, with the missing tail filled in from the germline J gene. This CDR3 has 13 residues. The germline V and J ends were trimmed by 5 bases and 0 bases, with 10 bases remaining between them. Germline-derived CDR1 and CDR2 are DFQATT and SNEGSKA (reference sequence).

CDR3 sequence: CSAYNTEAFF. The DNA read from the CDR3 is TGCAGCGCCTACAACACTGAA. This chain joins TRBV29-1 and TRBJ1-1, with D hard to call. Coverage ceases 3 residues before the CDR3 finishes, and the germline J gene fills in the end. Germline V CDR1 and CDR2: SQVTM, ANQGSEA. V was pared by 7 bases and J by 2 bases, with 5 bases between. CDR3 length: 10 residues.

Comments on this clone: The read terminates 3 residues ahead of where the CDR3 ends, so the germline J gene completes it. The V and J genes are TRBV5-1 and TRBJ2-1; D remains unclear. The V gene's germline CDR1 is SGHRS and CDR2 YFSETQ. V was shortened by 4 bases and J by 5 bases, with 7 bases between the two germline ends. There are 12 residues in the CDR3. CDR3 DNA, as far as it was read: TGCGCCAGCAGCCTGCAGAACAATGAG. This gives the protein CASSLQNNE. The CDR3 in full is CASSLQNNEQFF. Full variable domain (remainder filled in from reference TRBV5-1 and TRBJ2-1): KAGVTQTPRYLIKTRGQQVTLSCSPISGHRSVSWYQQTPGQGLQFLFEYFSETQRNKGNFPGRFSGRQFSNSRSEMNVSTLELGDSALYLCASSLQNNEQFFGPGTRLTVL.

As for this clone: The read finishes 3 residues shy of the CDR3 end, and the germline J gene is used to complete it. J is TRBJ1-5 and V is TRBV6-1, with TRBD1 matching over 7 bases. The CDR3 loop spans 16 amino acids. The V gene's germline CDR1 is MNHNS and CDR2 SASEGT. Germline trimming cut 5 bases from V and 0 bases from J; bases unmatched to any gene: 7. The chain's CDR3 is CASSKGTVNSNQPQHF. CDR3 DNA, as far as it was read: TGTGCCAGCAGTAAAGGGACAGTTAATAGCAATCAGCCC.

In regard to this clone: The sequence runs out 3 residues before the end of the CDR3; the remainder is reconstructed from the germline J gene. The V call is TRBV3-1 (or the pseudogene TRBV3-2), the J call TRBJ1-1, with D tentatively TRBD1 (6 bases). Between the trimmed V and J ends, which lost 1 base and 7 bases, there was a span of 16 bases. CDR1 LGHDT and CDR2 YNNKEL come from the germline V gene (reference sequence). CDR3 length equals 15 residues. The chain's CDR3 is CASSQGLTGVGEAFF. The sequenced part of the CDR3 DNA is TGTGCCAGCAGCCAAGGGCTGACAGGCGTTGGTGAA.

As for this clone: The CDR3 end lies 3 residues beyond the end of the read and is filled in from the germline J gene. The V and J genes are TRBV2 and TRBJ1-1; tentatively, D is TRBD1 (5 bases). Germline V gene lookup returns CDR1 SNHLY and CDR2 FYNNEI. Between the trimmed V and J ends, which lost 2 bases and 4 bases, there was a span of 17 bases. The CDR3 has 16 amino acids. The covered CDR3 bases are TGTGCCAGCAGTGAATCCCCAGGGTGGCGCATCACTGAA. Translation gives CASSESPGWRITE. The full CDR3 protein is CASSESPGWRITEAFF. The complete variable domain, with remaining parts taken from reference TRBV2 and TRBJ1-1, reads EPEVTQTPSHQVTQMGQEVILRCVPISNHLYFYWYRQILGQKVEFLVSFYNNEISEKSEIFDDQFSVERPDGSNFTLKIRSTKLEDSAMYFCASSESPGWRITEAFFGQGTRLTVV.

As concerns this clone: The read is 3 residues too short to cover the CDR3 end, so that end is filled in from the germline J gene. Additional DNA sequences in this sample encode the identical CDR3. The chain has TRBV30 and TRBJ2-1, with no clear D. Germline-derived CDR1 and CDR2 are GTSNPN and SVGIG (reference sequence). Trimming pared 5 bases from V and 0 bases from J, leaving 14 bases between. There are 15 residues in the CDR3. The DNA read from the CDR3 is TGTGCCTGGGGCCCGACTGAGAGCTCCTACAATGAG. Translated, it gives CAWGPTESSYNE. The whole CDR3 protein is CAWGPTESSYNEQFF. The complete variable domain, with remaining parts taken from reference TRBV30 and TRBJ2-1, reads SQTIHQWPATLVQPVGSPLSLECTVEGTSNPNLYWYRQAAGRGLQLLFYSVGIGQISSEVPQNLSASRPQDRQFILSSKKLLLSDSGFYLCAWGPTESSYNEQFFGPGTRLTVL.

In regard to this clone: With the read ending 3 residues before the CDR3 end, the germline J gene is used to fill in that end. The V and J genes are TRBV4-2 and TRBJ2-3; D uncertain. V shed 6 bases and J shed 1 base, with 5 bases lying between them. The CDR3 contains 12 residues. Looked up from germline, CDR1 is LGHNA and CDR2 is YNFKEQ. The sequenced part of the CDR3 DNA is TGTGCCAGCAGTTTAGGCACAGATACG. Protein product: CASSLGTDT. The whole CDR3 protein is CASSLGTDTQYF.

Comments on this clone: Read sequence stops 3 residues before the CDR3 end, and the germline J gene provides the missing end. The rearrangement links TRBV20-1 to TRBJ1-1; TRBD1 might be the D (5 bases). The ends were cut back, 5 bases at V and 5 bases at J, with 15 bases in the middle. This CDR3 comprises 13 residues. The germline CDR1 and CDR2 sequences are DFQATT and SNEGSKA (reference sequence). CDR3 sequence reads: CSAPGGGGTEAFF. The part of the CDR3 DNA that was read is TGCAGTGCTCCCGGCGGGGGGGGTACTGAA.